The present TCR beta chain was sequenced within a study of shared clonotypes between healthy human individuals. Naive CD4+ cells were CD45RA-selected; the remaining cells were memory. At deep level, the assay was performed. As handled by the study authors: Without quality scores, immunoSEQ junctional reads could not be filtered like full-length reads. TCRdb's copy holds only in-frame clones and misses some; the assay was immunoSEQ multiplex PCR. The V and J calls and clone size are taken from that table; D and trimming were inferred from the DNA. This sample yields about 1.5 million clones, of which 95% to 97% are seen a single time; roughly 1.2% belongs to the top ten. Germline V gives CDR1 SNHLY, CDR2 FYNNEI. The CDR3 is 16 amino acids. Trimming took off 0 bases at V and 3 bases at J, with 15 bases between the two ends. Study-wide findings and caveats: Rarefaction demonstrated incomplete sorted-subset sequencing despite large depth.

Notes on this clone: Its antigen is still unknown.

V and J are TRBV2 and TRBJ2-7, with D perhaps TRBD2 (6 bases). This sequence was found in a man aged 25 to 40 in good health. The sample consisted of naive CD4+ T cells sorted from blood. Subset reported: CD45RA+ positively selected. The CDR3 DNA follows: TGTGCCAGCAGTGAAGCGCGCGGGGCTCTGGGCTACGAGCAGTACTTC. Protein: CASSEARGALGYEQYF. The variable domain in full, completed from reference TRBV2 and TRBJ2-7, reads EPEVTQTPSHQVTQMGQEVILRCVPISNHLYFYWYRQILGQKVEFLVSFYNNEISEKSEIFDDQFSVERPDGSNFTLKIRSTKLEDSAMYFCASSEARGALGYEQYFGPGTRLTVT.